This T cell receptor (beta chain) was captured in a study of beta chain features in type 1 diabetes. Investigators reverse transcribed all isolated RNA, so they sequenced expressed TCRB transcripts. Sequencing was performed with immunoSEQ multiplex PCR; in TCRdb, only in-frame clones are kept and a portion is missing. The sample has under 200,000 clones; around 8% are singletons. A few counts support this clone. Germline V gene sequence: CDR1 SGHRS, CDR2 YFSETQ. The ends lost 7 bases at V and 5 bases at J; junction bases unmatched: 3. The CDR3 extends over 13 amino acids. This receptor was obtained from a man aged 18 to 30 in good health. V usage is TRBV5-1 and J usage is TRBJ2-3; the match to TRBD1 covers 11 bases. Sequences were obtained from central memory CD4+ T cells from blood. The CDR3 DNA follows: TGCGCCAGCTCGGGGACAGGGGGAGATACGCAGTATTTT. This gives the protein CASSGTGGDTQYF.